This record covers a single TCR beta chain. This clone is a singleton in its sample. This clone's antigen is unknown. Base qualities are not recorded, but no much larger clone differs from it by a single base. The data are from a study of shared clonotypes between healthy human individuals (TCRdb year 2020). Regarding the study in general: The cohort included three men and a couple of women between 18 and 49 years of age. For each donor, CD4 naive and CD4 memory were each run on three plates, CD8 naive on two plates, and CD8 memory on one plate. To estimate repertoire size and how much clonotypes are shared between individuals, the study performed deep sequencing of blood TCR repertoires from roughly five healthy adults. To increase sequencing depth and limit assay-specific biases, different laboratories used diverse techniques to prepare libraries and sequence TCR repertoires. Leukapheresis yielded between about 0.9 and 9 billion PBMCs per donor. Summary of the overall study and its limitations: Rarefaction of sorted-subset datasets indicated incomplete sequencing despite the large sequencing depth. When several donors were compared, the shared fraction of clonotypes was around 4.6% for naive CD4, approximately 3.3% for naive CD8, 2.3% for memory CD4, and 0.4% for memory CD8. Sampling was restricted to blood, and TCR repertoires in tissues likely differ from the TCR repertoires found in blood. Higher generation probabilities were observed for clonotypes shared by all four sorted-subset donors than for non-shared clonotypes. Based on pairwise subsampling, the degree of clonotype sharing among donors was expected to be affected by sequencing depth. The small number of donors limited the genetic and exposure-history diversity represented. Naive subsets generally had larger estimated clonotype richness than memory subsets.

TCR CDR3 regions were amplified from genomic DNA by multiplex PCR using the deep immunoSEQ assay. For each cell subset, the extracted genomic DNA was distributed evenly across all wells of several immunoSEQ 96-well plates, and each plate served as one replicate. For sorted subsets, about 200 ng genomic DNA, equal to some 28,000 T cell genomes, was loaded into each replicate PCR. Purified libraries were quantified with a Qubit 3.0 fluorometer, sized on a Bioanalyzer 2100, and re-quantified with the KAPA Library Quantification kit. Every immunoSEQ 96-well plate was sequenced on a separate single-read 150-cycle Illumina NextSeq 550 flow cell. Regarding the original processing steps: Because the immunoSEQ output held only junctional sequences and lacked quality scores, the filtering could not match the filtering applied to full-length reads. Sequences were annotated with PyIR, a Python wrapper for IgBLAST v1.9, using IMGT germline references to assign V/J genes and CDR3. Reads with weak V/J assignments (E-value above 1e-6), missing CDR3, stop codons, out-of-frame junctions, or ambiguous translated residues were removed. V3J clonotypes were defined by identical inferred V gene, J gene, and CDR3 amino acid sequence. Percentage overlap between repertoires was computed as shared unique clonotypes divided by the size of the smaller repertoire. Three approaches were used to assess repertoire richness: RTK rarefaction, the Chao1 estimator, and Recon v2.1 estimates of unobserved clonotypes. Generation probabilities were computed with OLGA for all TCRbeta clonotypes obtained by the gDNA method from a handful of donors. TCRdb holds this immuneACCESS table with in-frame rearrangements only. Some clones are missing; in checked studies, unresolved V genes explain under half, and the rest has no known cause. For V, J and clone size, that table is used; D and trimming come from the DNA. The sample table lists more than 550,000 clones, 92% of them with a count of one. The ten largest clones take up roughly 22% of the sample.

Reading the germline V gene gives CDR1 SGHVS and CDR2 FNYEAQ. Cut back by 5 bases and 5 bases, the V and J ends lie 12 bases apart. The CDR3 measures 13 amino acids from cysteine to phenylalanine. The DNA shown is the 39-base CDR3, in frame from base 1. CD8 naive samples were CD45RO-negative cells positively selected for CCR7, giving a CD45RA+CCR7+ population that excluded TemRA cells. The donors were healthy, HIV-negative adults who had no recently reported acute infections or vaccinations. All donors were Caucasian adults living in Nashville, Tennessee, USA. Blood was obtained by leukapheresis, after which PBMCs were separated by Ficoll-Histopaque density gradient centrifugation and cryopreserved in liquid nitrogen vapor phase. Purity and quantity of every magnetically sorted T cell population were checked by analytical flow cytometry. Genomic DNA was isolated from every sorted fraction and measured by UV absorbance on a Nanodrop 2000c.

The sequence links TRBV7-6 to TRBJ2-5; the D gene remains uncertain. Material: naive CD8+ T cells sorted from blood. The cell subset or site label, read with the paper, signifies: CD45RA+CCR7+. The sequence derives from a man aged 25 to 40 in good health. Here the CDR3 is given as CASSQEVGETQYF. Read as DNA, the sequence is TGTGCCAGCAGCCAAGAAGTAGGGGAGACCCAGTACTTC.